This record concerns one TCR beta chain sequence. No antigen is known for it. The data stem from a study of T cell repertoires in cytomegalovirus infection. Study-level background: Indications came from public TCR beta signatures; they pointed to CMV infection and to a matching HLA type.

The CDR3 spans 14 residues. Trimming pared 5 bases from V and 3 bases from J, leaving 14 bases between. Germline CDR1 SGHRS, CDR2 YFSETQ. The study, taken as a whole, reports: CMV carriers having the relevant HLA were flagged by cumulative public TCR beta family frequency. What dominated the ex vivo response were HLA-C-restricted CMV-specific TCR beta clonotypes.

TCRdb used MiXCR to reprocess the reads, holding one entry per CDR3 protein. There are approximately 500,000 distinct CDR3 sequences in the sample; around 11% occur only once, and around 9.6% lies in the top ten. The origin of this receptor is a human donor in good health (CMV status not recorded). Some clones in this sample may be carry-over from other donors' samples. The chain has TRBV5-1 and TRBJ1-1; tentative D call: TRBD1 (6 bases). The sequenced sample consisted of PBMCs. The CDR3 loop is CASSTWGADTEAFF. Here the CDR3 DNA reads TGCGCCAGCAGTACCTGGGGGGCGGACACTGAAGCTTTCTTT. Complete variable domain (other parts from reference TRBV5-1 and TRBJ1-1): KAGVTQTPRYLIKTRGQQVTLSCSPISGHRSVSWYQQTPGQGLQFLFEYFSETQRNKGNFPGRFSGRQFSNSRSEMNVSTLELGDSALYLCASSTWGADTEAFFGQGTRLTVV.